The 2 T cell receptor beta chains listed next were all sequenced from one sample in a study of Graves' ophthalmopathy and Graves' hyperthyroidism. TCR beta CDR3 regions were amplified from RNA transcripts. Second-round multiplex PCR came after first-round RT-PCR with HTBI primers. One entry per CDR3 protein, called by TCRdb with MiXCR from the multiplex PCR reads. Of some 1.1 million distinct CDR3 sequences detected, roughly 35% appear once; the ten largest clones hold over 8.5%. The sequenced sample was peripheral blood or thyroid tissue (not recorded which). Source of these receptors: an adult man with Graves' hyperthyroidism.

This clonotype was counted a few times. The chain is built from TRBV6-6 and TRBJ1-5; D unresolved. The CDR3 contains 14 residues. Germline CDR1 reads MNHNY; CDR2 reads SVGAGI (reference sequence). V dropped 8 bases and J dropped 2 bases, with 13 bases sitting between them. CDR3 loop: CASAAKRGNQPQHF. CDR3 nucleotide sequence: TGTGCCAGCGCGGCAAAACGCGGCAATCAGCCCCAGCATTTT.

As regards this clonotype: A read error may explain this, as a much larger clone is one base away. The chain uses TRBV9 and TRBJ2-2; possibly TRBD1 or TRBD2 for D (6 bases each). The length of the CDR3 is 15 residues. The V gene lost 2 bases and the J gene lost 4 bases, with 12 bases spanning the gap. Germline V gene sequence: CDR1 SGDLS, CDR2 YYNGEE. The CDR3 sequence is CASSVSGAGTGELFF. The CDR3 nucleotides read TGTGCCAGCAGCGTGTCGGGGGCCGGCACCGGGGAGCTGTTTTTT.